One and the same sample provided the 12 T cell receptor beta chains below, sequenced in a study of post-analysis software for immune sequencing data. The antigens of these receptors remain unknown. Findings and caveats of the study: Elevated frequency relative to controls characterized about 5 TRBV segments in patients, TRBV5-6, TRBV5-1 and TRBV20-1 among them.

Researchers reported that TCR beta cDNA libraries carried unique molecular identifiers. TCRdb re-called the PCR reads with MiXCR, one entry per CDR3 protein. Here the sample spans about 810,000 distinct CDR3 sequences, about 50% being singletons. Material for sequencing was blood. These TCRs come from a girl aged 10-17 years with multiple sclerosis.

The chain has TRBV20-1 and TRBJ2-5; D is possibly TRBD1 or TRBD2 (5 bases each). V lost 6 bases, J lost 11 bases, and 25 bases lay in between. CDR3 size: 14 residues. The V gene's germline CDR1 is DFQATT and CDR2 SNEGSKA (reference sequence). The CDR3 sequence: CSAPRRGPVGEQYF. CDR3 nucleotides: TGCAGTGCCCCGAGACGGGGTCCCGTGGGGGAGCAGTACTTC.

J is TRBJ2-5 and V is TRBV2; D unresolved. Trimming removed 2 bases at V and 6 bases at J, with 4 bases between. Per germline, CDR1 SNHLY and CDR2 FYNNEI. This CDR3 comprises 11 residues. The CDR3 bases are TGTGCCAGCAGTGAAACAAAGACCCAGTACTTC. Its protein product is CASSETKTQYF.

V and J are TRBV29-1 and TRBJ2-7; TRBD1 aligns across 7 bases. Germline assignment: CDR1 SQVTM and CDR2 ANQGSEA. This CDR3 spans 13 amino acids. Trimming removed 7 bases from V and 2 bases from J; junction bases left unmatched: 8. The CDR3: CSATDRPTYEQYF. The CDR3 region has the DNA TGCAGCGCTACGGACAGGCCTACCTACGAGCAGTACTTC.

The gene calls are TRBV7-8 and TRBJ2-7, with TRBD1 matching over 9 bases. After removal of 5 bases from V and 0 bases from J, the junction contained 5 bases not matched to a gene. In germline, CDR1 is SGHVS, CDR2 FQNEAQ. The CDR3 sequence is 15 residues long. DNA of the CDR3: TGTGCCAGCAGCGGGACAGGGTTAAGCTCCTACGAGCAGTACTTC. Amino acid sequence: CASSGTGLSSYEQYF.

This rearrangement joins TRBV6-6 to TRBJ2-5; D might be TRBD1 (6 bases). Per germline, CDR1 MNHNY and CDR2 SVGAGI (reference sequence). V was shortened by 7 bases and J by 11 bases, with 20 bases between the two germline ends. The CDR3 is 13 amino acids. The CDR3 DNA reads TGTGCCAGCACCGCACTTGGGGGCAATGAGCAGTACTTC. Amino acid sequence: CASTALGGNEQYF.

V gene TRBV20-1 combines with J gene TRBJ2-7, with 7 nucleotides matching TRBD1. Germline CDR1 is DFQATT and CDR2 is SNEGSKA (reference sequence). The CDR3 consists of 13 residues. Trimming took 0 bases from V and 5 from J; bases not matched to a gene: 4. CDR3 sequence reads: CSAREGQEHEQYF. The CDR3 DNA reads as TGCAGTGCTAGAGAAGGACAGGAACACGAGCAGTACTTC.

This rearrangement joins TRBV7-9 to TRBJ1-5; tentatively, D is TRBD1 (5 bases). The V end was cut by 1 base, the J end by 3 bases, with 22 bases between. Per germline, CDR1 SEHNR and CDR2 FQNEAQ (reference sequence). CDR3 length: 19 residues. For the CDR3, the DNA is TGTGCCAGCAGCTTAGGTATGGGAATCCGGGACGGCTTCAATCAGCCCCAGCATTTT. Encoded protein: CASSLGMGIRDGFNQPQHF.

This clonotype appeared a few times. The rearrangement joins TRBV15 to TRBJ2-1, with D tentatively TRBD1 or TRBD2 (5 bases each). Trimming took off 2 bases at V and 7 bases at J, with 21 bases between the two ends. From germline, CDR1 is LNHNV and CDR2 YYDKDF (reference sequence). The CDR3 is made up of 17 amino acids. In DNA, the CDR3 is TGTGCCACCAGCAGATCCTTAGCGCGTTCAGGGCAGAATGAGCAGTTCTTC. It encodes CATSRSLARSGQNEQFF. Full variable domain (missing parts from reference TRBV15 and TRBJ2-1): DAMVIQNPRYQVTQFGKPVTLSCSQTLNHNVMYWYQQKSSQAPKLLFHYYDKDFNNEADTPDNFQSRRPNTSFCFLDIRSPGLGDTAMYLCATSRSLARSGQNEQFFGPGTRLTVL.

This rearrangement joins TRBV29-1 to TRBJ2-1; perhaps TRBD2 as D (6 bases). There are 14 residues in the CDR3. CDR1 is SQVTM and CDR2 is ANQGSEA in the germline V gene. Trimming left V 3 bases short and J 3 bases short, with 12 bases between. The CDR3 here is CSVDRDWGYNEQFF. The CDR3, as DNA: TGCAGCGTTGACCGGGACTGGGGCTACAATGAGCAGTTCTTC.

This clonotype was found many times. The rearrangement uses TRBV5-1 and TRBJ2-7; no firm D call. Germline-derived CDR1 and CDR2 are SGHRS and YFSETQ. Deletions cut 1 base from V and 3 bases from J, with 5 bases between. The length of the CDR3 is 12 residues. The CDR3 region is CASSLLGYEQYF. The CDR3 DNA is TGCGCCAGCAGCTTGCTGGGCTACGAGCAGTACTTC.

CDR3 DNA sequence: TGTGCCAGCAGCTTATTTCAGAGGCCCTACGAGCAGTACTTC. It specifies CASSLFQRPYEQYF. The V and J genes are TRBV5-6 and TRBJ2-7, with no clear D. The germline gives CDR1 SGHDT, CDR2 YYEEEE. With 2 bases removed from V and 2 bases from J, the gap between germline ends came to 11 bases. The CDR3 totals 14 residues.

The chain carries TRBV7-2 and TRBJ1-6, with a weak D call TRBD1 (6 bases). The germline V gene has CDR1 SGHTA and CDR2 FQGNSA. The CDR3 is 15 residues long. Trimming shortened V by 4 bases and J by 5 bases, and 12 bases separated the two germline ends. CDR3 in amino acids: CASSSQGTNNSPLHF. Written as DNA, the CDR3 is TGTGCCAGCAGCTCCCAGGGGACGAATAATTCACCCCTCCACTTT.